The present T cell receptor (beta chain) was sequenced within a study of blood T cell repertoires in COVID-19. TCRdb's table, derived via immunoSEQ multiplex PCR, lists solely in-frame clones and lacks some. Of roughly 230,000 clones in the sample, 65% to 90% were seen once. Germline V lookup: CDR1 SGHRS, CDR2 YFSETQ. The CDR3 loop spans 13 amino acids. V was cut by 4 bases and J by 8 bases, with 15 bases left in between. The origin of this receptor is a woman aged 45-65 years with acute or convalescent COVID-19. The V and J genes are TRBV5-1 and TRBJ1-1; no definite D call. What was sequenced was peripheral blood. In nucleotides, the CDR3 is TGCGCCAGCAGCCCGATCAGTAAACGAGAAGCTTTCTTT. The encoded protein is CASSPISKREAFF.